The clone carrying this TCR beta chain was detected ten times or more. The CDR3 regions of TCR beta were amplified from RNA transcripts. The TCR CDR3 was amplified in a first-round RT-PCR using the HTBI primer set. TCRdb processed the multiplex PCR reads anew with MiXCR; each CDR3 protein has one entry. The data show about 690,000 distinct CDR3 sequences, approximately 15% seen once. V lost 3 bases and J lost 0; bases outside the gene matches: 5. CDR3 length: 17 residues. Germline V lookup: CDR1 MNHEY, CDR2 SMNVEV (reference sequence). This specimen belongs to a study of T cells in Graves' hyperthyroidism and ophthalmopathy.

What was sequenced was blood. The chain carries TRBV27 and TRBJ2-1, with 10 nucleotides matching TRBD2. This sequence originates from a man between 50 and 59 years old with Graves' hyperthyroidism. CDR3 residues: CASSLMTSGYSYNEQFF. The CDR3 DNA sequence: TGTGCCAGCAGTTTGATGACTAGCGGGTACTCCTACAATGAGCAGTTCTTC.